This TCR beta chain was retrieved from a study of response to subunit inactivated influenza vaccine. About this clonotype: As yet, its antigen is unknown.

Germline V lookup: CDR1 KGHDR, CDR2 SFDVKD. Trimming cost V 6 bases and J 9 bases; bases outside gene matches: 6. This CDR3 spans 13 amino acids. Each CDR3 protein gets one entry after TCRdb re-called the RT-PCR reads with MiXCR. The top ten clones hold 9.5% to 13% of a sample with over 650,000 distinct CDR3 sequences, about a fifth of them seen once. Study-wide results and caveats: T cells newly recruited by each seasonal influenza vaccination are few, the authors suggested.

The V gene is TRBV24-1, the J gene TRBJ2-2, with TRBD1 matching over 7 bases. The starting material was PBMCs from blood, obtained about 5 days after vaccination. The sequence was collected from a man over 45 who received an inactivated influenza vaccine. The CDR3 loop reads CATSPGGAWELFF. Here the CDR3 DNA reads TGTGCCACCAGTCCAGGGGGAGCCTGGGAGCTGTTTTTT.